This T cell receptor (beta chain) was retrieved from a study of T-cell memory formation after mild COVID-19 (dated by TCRdb to about 2021). Turning to the overall study: Most TCR sequence clusters were specific to one of the two donors. In two donors, T-cell clones that expanded and contracted after mild COVID-19 were tracked by sequencing TCRalpha and TCRbeta repertoires over time. Two young, previously healthy adult volunteers, one female and one male, were included in the cohort.

This clonotype was found many times. Its antigen remains unidentified. No much larger clonotype is one base removed from it; base qualities were not supplied. From the cysteine through the phenylalanine, the CDR3 covers 14 amino acids. The sequence is cut down to CDR3 DNA, 42 bases in frame from base 1. The CDR1 and CDR2 encoded by the germline V gene (reference sequence) are SEHNR and FQNEAQ. V gives up 0 bases and J gives up 8 bases, and the segment between their germline ends measures 11 bases. The instrument was an Illumina NovaSeq 6000. cDNA libraries for TCRalpha and TCRbeta were prepared by 5'RACE using constant-segment primers, with sample barcodes and unique molecular identifiers added. RNA was extracted from every sample with Trizol reagent. The libraries were amplified in two PCR steps, and the second step added a second sample barcode and Illumina TruSeq adapters. Sequencing of the libraries was done on an Illumina NovaSeq, producing 2 x 150 bp paired-end reads. The source study handled its data this way. Demultiplexing of reads and collapsing into UMI-guided consensus sequences were performed with migec v1.2.7. Using mixcr v2.1.11, UMI consensuses were aligned to TRA and TRB V and J templates and then assembled into clonotypes. Expanded or contracted clonotypes were those called significant by both edgeR and NoisET, with noise models trained on biological replicates. For edgeR calls, a false discovery rate-adjusted p below 0.01 and a log2 fold-change threshold of 1 were applied. As an exploratory analysis of dynamics, max-normalized trajectories of the 1000 most abundant clonotypes were examined with PCA combined with hierarchical clustering. Separately sequenced CD4+ and CD8+ repertoires were used to assign a CD4 or CD8 phenotype to each responding clone. TCRdb cleaned the public reads at Q25 with fastp, built clones with MiXCR and kept in-frame beta chains. Duplicate CDR3 protein sequences are folded into a single record with the most common DNA and genes. In this record, the V and J calls reflect TCRdb's handling and not the investigators' own analysis. The table for this sample lists 6,000 to 9,500 distinct CDR3 sequences; roughly a third of them were counted only once. Of the sample, roughly 55% is held by the ten largest clones.

On the study overall, not on this receptor specifically: The detection of some responding clones in pre-infection memory suggests that pre-existing cross-reactive memory T cells joined the SARS-CoV-2 response. Contracting CD4+ clones appeared mostly in the CM and EM memory subsets, whereas CD8+ clones were enriched in EMRA. The study included only two mild cases, and larger cohorts that include severe cases with pre-infection samples were judged to be necessary. SARS-CoV-2 specificity was not confirmed for the second-wave clones peaking on day 37. Clones contracting from day 15 to 85 had balanced CD4/CD8 phenotypes, while a second wave expanding from day 15 to 37 was biased towards CD4+.

Ficoll-Paque density gradient centrifugation was used to isolate PBMCs. The sequence links TRBV7-9 to TRBJ2-4, with the D gene call left open. This TCR derives from an adult woman who had mild COVID-19 (a few samples of this study predate the infection). The sample titles of this study are shuffled in the database, so cell type and time point are left out; the donor was told from shared clones. Sequenced input: PBMCs or a T cell subset sorted from them (not recorded which). The CDR3 has the sequence CASSLAGLRDIQYF. Read as DNA, the sequence is TGTGCCAGCAGCTTAGCCGGGTTAAGGGACATTCAGTACTTC.